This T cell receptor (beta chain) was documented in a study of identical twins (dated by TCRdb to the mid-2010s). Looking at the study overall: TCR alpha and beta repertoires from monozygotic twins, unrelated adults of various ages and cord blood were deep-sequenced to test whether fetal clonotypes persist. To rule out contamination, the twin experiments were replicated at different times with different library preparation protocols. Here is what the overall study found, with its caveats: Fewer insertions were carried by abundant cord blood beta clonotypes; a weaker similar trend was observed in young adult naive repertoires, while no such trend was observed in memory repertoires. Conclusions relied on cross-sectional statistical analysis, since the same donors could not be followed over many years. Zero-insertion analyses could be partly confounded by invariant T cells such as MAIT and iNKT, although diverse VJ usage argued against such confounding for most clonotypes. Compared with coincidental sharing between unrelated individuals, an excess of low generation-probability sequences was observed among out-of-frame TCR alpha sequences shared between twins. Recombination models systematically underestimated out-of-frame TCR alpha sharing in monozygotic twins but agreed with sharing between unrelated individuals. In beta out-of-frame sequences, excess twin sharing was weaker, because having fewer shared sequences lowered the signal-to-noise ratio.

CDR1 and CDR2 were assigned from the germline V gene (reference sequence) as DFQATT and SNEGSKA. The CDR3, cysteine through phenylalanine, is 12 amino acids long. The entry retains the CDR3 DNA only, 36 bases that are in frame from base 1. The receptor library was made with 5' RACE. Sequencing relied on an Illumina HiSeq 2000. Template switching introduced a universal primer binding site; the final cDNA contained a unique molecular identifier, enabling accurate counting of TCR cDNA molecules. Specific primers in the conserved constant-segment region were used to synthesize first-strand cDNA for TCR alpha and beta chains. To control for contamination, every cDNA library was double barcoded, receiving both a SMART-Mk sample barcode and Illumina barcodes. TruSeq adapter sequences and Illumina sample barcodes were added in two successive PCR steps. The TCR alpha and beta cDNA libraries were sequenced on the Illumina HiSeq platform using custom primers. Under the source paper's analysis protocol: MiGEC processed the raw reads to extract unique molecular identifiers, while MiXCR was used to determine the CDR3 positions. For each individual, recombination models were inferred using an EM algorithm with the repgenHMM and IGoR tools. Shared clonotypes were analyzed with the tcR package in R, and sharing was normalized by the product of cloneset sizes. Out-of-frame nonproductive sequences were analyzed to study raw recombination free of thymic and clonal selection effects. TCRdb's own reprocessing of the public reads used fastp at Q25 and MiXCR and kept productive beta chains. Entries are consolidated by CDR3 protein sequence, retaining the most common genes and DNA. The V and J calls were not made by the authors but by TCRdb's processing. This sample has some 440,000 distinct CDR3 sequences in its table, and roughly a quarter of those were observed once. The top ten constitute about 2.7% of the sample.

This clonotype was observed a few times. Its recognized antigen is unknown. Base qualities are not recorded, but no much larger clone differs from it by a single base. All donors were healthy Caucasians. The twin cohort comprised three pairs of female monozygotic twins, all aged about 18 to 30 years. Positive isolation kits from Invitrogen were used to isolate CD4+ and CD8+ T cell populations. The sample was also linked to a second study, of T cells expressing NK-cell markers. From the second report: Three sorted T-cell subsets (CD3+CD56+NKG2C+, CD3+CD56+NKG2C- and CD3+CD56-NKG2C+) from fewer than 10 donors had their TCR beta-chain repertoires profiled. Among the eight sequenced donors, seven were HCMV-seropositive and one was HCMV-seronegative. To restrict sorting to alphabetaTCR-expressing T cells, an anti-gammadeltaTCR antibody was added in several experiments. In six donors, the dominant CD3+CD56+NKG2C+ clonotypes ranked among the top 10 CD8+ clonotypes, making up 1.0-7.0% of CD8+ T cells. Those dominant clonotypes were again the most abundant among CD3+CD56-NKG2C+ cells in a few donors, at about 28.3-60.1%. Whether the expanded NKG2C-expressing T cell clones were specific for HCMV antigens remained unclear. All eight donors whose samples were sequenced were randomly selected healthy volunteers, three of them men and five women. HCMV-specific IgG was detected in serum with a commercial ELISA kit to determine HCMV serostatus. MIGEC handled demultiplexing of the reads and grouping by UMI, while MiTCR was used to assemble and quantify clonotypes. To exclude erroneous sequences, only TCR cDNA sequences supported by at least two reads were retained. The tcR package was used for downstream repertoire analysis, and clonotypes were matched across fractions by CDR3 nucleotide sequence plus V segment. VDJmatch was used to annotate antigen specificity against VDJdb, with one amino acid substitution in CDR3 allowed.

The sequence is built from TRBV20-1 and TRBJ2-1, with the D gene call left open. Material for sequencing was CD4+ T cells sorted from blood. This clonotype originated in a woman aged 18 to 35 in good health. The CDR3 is CKATESGNEQFF. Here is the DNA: TGCAAAGCCACGGAGTCGGGCAATGAGCAGTTCTTC.